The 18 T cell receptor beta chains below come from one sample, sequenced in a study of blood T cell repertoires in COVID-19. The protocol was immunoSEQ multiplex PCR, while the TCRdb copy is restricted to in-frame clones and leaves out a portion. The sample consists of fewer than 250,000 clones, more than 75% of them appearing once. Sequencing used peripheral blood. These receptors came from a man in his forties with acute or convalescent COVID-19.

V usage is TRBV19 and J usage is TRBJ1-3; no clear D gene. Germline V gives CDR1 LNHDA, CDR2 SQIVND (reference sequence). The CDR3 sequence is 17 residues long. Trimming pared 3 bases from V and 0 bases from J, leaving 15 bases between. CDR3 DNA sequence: TGTGCCAGTAGTATCGAACCCGGTTCTAGCTCTGGAAACACCATATATTTT. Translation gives CASSIEPGSSSGNTIYF.

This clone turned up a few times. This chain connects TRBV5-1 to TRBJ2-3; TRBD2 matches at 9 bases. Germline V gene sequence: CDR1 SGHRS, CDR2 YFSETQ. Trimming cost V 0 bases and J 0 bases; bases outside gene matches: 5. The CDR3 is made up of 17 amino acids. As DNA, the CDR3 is TGCGCCAGCAGCTTGGCCCTAGCGGGACTTAGCACAGATACGCAGTATTTT. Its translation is CASSLALAGLSTDTQYF.

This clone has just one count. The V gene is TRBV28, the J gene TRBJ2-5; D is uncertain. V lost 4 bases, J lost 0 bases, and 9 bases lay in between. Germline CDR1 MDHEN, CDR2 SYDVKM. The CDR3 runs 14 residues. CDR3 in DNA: TGTGCCAGCAGTTATCAGGATTACCAAGAGACCCAGTACTTC. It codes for CASSYQDYQETQYF.

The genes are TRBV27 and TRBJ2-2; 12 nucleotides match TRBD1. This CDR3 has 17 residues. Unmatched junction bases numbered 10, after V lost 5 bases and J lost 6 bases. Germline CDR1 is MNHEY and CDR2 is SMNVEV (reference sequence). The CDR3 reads CASSPGTGGAVPGELFF. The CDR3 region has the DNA TGTGCCAGCAGTCCCGGGACAGGGGGCGCAGTCCCCGGGGAGCTGTTTTTT.

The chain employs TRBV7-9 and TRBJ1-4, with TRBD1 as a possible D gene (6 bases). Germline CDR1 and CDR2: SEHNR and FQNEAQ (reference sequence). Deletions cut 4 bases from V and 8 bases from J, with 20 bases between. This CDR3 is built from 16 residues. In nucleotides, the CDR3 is TGTGCCAGCAGCTCTAGTGCGCGGAATCAGGGGGAAAAACTGTTTTTT. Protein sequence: CASSSSARNQGEKLFF.

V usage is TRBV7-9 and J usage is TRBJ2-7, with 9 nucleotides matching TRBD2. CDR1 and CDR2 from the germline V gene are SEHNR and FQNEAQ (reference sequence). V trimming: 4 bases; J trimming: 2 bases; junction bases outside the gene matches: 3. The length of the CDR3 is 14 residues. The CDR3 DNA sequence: TGTGCCAGCAGCTCAGGCGGGGGGGCCTACGAGCAGTACTTC. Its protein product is CASSSGGGAYEQYF.

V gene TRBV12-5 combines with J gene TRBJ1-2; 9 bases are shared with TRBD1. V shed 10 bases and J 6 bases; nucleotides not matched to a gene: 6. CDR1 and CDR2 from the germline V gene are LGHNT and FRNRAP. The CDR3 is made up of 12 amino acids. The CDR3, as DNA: TGTGCTACCTCCCGGGACAGGGATGGCTACACCTTC. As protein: CATSRDRDGYTF.

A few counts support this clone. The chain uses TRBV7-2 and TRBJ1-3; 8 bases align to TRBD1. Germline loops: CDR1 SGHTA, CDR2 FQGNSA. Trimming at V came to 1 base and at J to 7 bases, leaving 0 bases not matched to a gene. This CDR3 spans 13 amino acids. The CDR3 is CASSLGQGNTIYF. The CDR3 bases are TGTGCCAGCAGCTTAGGACAGGGGAACACCATATATTTT.

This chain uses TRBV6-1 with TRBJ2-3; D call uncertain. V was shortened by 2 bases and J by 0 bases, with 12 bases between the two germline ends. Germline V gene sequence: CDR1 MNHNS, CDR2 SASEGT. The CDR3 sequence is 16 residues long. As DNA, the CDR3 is TGTGCCAGCAGTGAAATAGCCATCCCTAGCACAGATACGCAGTATTTT. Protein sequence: CASSEIAIPSTDTQYF.

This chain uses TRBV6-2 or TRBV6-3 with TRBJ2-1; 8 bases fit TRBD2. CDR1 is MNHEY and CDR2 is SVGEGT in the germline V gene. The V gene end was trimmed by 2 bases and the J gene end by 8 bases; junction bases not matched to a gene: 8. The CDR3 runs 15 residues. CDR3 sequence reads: CASSYPAGGSDEQFF. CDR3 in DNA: TGTGCCAGCAGTTACCCGGCGGGGGGCTCTGATGAGCAGTTCTTC.

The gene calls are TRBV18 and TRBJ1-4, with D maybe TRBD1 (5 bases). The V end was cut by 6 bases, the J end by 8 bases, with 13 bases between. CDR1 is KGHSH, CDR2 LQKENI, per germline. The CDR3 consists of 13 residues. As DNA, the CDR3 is TGTGCCAGCTCCCCGGCGGCAGGGGAAAAACTGTTTTTT. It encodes CASSPAAGEKLFF.

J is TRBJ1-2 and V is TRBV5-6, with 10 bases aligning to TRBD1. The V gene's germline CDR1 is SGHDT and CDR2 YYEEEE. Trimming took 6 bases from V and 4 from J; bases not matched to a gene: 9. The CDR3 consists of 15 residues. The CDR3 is CASTIWTGGTYGYTF. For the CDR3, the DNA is TGTGCCAGCACCATTTGGACAGGGGGGACCTATGGCTACACCTTC.

CDR3 residues: CASNDRGPNYGYTF. The CDR3 bases are TGTGCCAGCAACGACAGGGGCCCTAACTATGGCTACACCTTC. The chain has TRBV28 and TRBJ1-2; TRBD1 agrees at 8 bases. The junction had 4 bases not matched to a gene; V was cut back by 7 bases and J by 0 bases. This CDR3 is built from 14 residues. Germline V gives CDR1 MDHEN, CDR2 SYDVKM.

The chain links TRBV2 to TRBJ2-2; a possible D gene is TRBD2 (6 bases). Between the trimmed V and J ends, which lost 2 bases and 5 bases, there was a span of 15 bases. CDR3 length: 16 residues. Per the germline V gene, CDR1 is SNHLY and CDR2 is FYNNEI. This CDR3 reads CASSENRGARTGELFF. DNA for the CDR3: TGTGCCAGCAGTGAAAATCGCGGGGCCCGGACCGGGGAGCTGTTTTTT.

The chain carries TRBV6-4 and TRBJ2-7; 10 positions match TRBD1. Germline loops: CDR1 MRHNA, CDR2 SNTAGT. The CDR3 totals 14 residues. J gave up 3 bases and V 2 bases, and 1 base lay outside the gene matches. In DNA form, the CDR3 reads TGTGCCAGCAGTGACCGGGACAGGGGCTACGAGCAGTACTTC. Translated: CASSDRDRGYEQYF.

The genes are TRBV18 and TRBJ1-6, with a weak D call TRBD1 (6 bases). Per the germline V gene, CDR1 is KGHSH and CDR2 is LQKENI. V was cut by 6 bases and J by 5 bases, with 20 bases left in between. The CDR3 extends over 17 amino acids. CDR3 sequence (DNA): TGTGCCAGCTCTACCTCCGGGGGGGCGCATAATAATTCACCCCTCCACTTT. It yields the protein CASSTSGGAHNNSPLHF. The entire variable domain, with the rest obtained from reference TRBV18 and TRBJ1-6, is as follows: NAGVMQNPRHLVRRRGQEARLRCSPMKGHSHVYWYRQLPEEGLKFMVYLQKENIIDESGMPKERFSAEFPKEGPSILRIQQVVRGDSAAYFCASSTSGGAHNNSPLHFGNGTRLTVT.

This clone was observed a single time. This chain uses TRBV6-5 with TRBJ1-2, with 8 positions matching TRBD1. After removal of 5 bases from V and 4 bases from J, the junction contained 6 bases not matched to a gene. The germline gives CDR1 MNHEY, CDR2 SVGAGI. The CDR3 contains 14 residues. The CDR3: CASSPGQVIYGYTF. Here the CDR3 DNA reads TGTGCCAGCAGTCCGGGACAGGTCATCTATGGCTACACCTTC.

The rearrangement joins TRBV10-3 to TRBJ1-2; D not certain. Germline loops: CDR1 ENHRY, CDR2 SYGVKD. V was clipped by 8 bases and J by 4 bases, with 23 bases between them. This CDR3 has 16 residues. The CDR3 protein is CAIAHSGRPPGYGYTF. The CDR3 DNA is TGTGCCATCGCTCACTCGGGGAGACCTCCTGGCTATGGCTACACCTTC.